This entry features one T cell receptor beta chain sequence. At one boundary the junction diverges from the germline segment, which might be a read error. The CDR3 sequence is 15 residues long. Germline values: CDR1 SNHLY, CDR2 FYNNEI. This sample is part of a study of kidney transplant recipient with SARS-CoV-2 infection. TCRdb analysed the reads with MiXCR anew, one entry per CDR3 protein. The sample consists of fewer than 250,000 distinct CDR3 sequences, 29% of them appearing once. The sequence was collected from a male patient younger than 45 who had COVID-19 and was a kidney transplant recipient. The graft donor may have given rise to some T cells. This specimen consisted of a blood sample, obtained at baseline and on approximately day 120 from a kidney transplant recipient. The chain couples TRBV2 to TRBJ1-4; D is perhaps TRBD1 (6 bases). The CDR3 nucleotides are TGTGCCAACAGCCGGGACACTTCAACTAATGAAAAACTGCTTTTT. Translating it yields CANSRDTSTNEKLLF.